One and the same sample provided the 5 T cell receptor beta chains below, sequenced in a study of long-term antiretroviral therapy in people with HIV. Researchers report immunoSEQ v3.0 was run at survey level. Sequenced by immunoSEQ multiplex PCR; TCRdb stores in-frame clones only, minus some. There are around 13,000 clones in the sample; around 77% occur only once, and approximately 21% lies in the top ten. The starting material was unsorted PBMCs, obtained 0.5 years before starting antiretroviral therapy. These receptor sequences come from a woman aged 40-49 years with HIV.

V usage is TRBV18 and J usage is TRBJ2-4, with 9 bases fitting TRBD1. The germline gives CDR1 KGHSH, CDR2 LQKENI. The junction had 6 bases not matched to a gene; V was cut back by 4 bases and J by 8 bases. The CDR3 totals 14 residues. In nucleotides, the CDR3 is TGTGCCAGCTCACGGGACAGGGACGGGGACATTCAGTACTTC. Translation: CASSRDRDGDIQYF.

The chain employs TRBV5-1 and TRBJ1-5, with unresolved D. The CDR3 spans 13 residues. V shed 2 bases and J shed 3 bases, with 6 bases lying between them. Germline V lookup: CDR1 SGHRS, CDR2 YFSETQ. This CDR3 is CASSFDLNQPQHF. CDR3 coding DNA: TGCGCCAGCAGCTTCGACCTCAATCAGCCCCAGCATTTT.

The chain links TRBV18 to TRBJ1-3; D might be TRBD1 (5 bases). V was cut by 5 bases and J by 0 bases, with 11 bases left in between. The CDR3 sequence is 15 residues long. CDR1 is KGHSH, CDR2 LQKENI, per germline. CDR3 nucleotides: TGTGCCAGCTCAGGACAACGTAACTCTGGAAACACCATATATTTT. Translated: CASSGQRNSGNTIYF.

A few counts support this clone. The V call is TRBV6-5, the J call TRBJ2-7; D might be TRBD1 or TRBD2, each matching 5 bases. Germline values: CDR1 MNHEY, CDR2 SVGAGI. CDR3 length equals 13 residues. V dropped 4 bases and J dropped 2 bases, with 9 bases sitting between them. The CDR3 sequence: CASSWGRTYEQYF. The CDR3 bases are TGTGCCAGCAGTTGGGGACGGACCTACGAGCAGTACTTC.

This chain uses TRBV6-5 with TRBJ1-5; D gene uncertain. The germline gives CDR1 MNHEY, CDR2 SVGAGI. Trimming removed 6 bases from V and 5 bases from J, with 17 bases in between. There are 15 residues in the CDR3. The CDR3 region is CASRPRGRRDQPQHF. The CDR3 DNA is TGTGCCAGCAGGCCTAGAGGCAGGCGAGATCAGCCCCAGCATTTT.